This T cell receptor (beta chain) originates from a study of blood T cell repertoires in COVID-19. Only in-frame clones appear in the TCRdb table, and some are missing; sequencing was by immunoSEQ multiplex PCR. The table has about 240,000 clones, around 88% seen once; the top ten hold roughly 3.1%. The CDR3 contains 16 residues. V trimming: 4 bases; J trimming: 5 bases; junction bases outside the gene matches: 11. The germline V gene has CDR1 SGHKS and CDR2 YYEKEE (reference sequence). The chain employs TRBV5-5 and TRBJ2-5; 10 bases agree with TRBD1. Input material: PBMCs or T cells enriched from blood (not recorded which). This TCR was recovered from a woman aged 40 to 49 with acute COVID-19. The CDR3 DNA reads TGTGCCAGCAGCGCGCTAGGACAGGGGGTACCGGAGACCCAGTACTTC. Protein sequence: CASSALGQGVPETQYF.